Listed below are T cell receptor beta chains from one sample, sequenced in a study of blood T cell repertoires in COVID-19. Only in-frame clones appear in the TCRdb table, and some are missing; sequencing was by immunoSEQ multiplex PCR. The sample carries some 380,000 clones, nearly 90% recorded once. Sequenced: peripheral blood. These receptor sequences come from a man aged 18 to 29 with active or convalescent COVID-19. Each CDR3 is given with its conserved first and last residue. The order of the fields is V gene, J gene, D gene, clone size, CDR3 DNA, CDR3 protein. The D gene is left open where the match is weak. Size tells how often a clone was seen (once, few, many) or the class of an expanded clone, and some rows leave it out.

TRBV30	TRBJ1-1	TRBD1	-	TGTGCCTGGAGGTGGACAGGGCGAGATTACACTGAAGCTTTCTTT	CAWRWTGRDYTEAFF
TRBV4-3	TRBJ1-2	-	-	TGCGCCAGCAGCCAAGATCACAGGAACTATGGCTACACCTTC	CASSQDHRNYGYTF
TRBV10-3	TRBJ1-1	-	-	TGTGCCACCTCCCGACAAGCAATAAACACTGAAGCTTTCTTT	CATSRQAINTEAFF
TRBV5-4	TRBJ1-1	-	-	TGTGCCAGCAGCTACGGTAACACTGAAGCTTTCTTT	CASSYGNTEAFF
TRBV5-1	TRBJ1-5	-	few	TGCGCCAGCAGCTCGCCCGTGTGGGGCCCTGGCGTTCAGCCCCAGCATTTT	CASSSPVWGPGVQPQHF
TRBV6-6	TRBJ2-7	-	-	TGTGCCAGCAGTACGGACATGCCGGGTGAGCAGTACTTC	CASSTDMPGEQYF
TRBV9	TRBJ2-7	-	-	TGTGCCAGCAGCGTAGGGGTCCAGGGTTCCTACGAGCAGTACTTC	CASSVGVQGSYEQYF
TRBV7-9	TRBJ1-4	-	-	TGTGCCAGCAGCTTAGTACTGGGGGCGGAAAAACTGTTTTTT	CASSLVLGAEKLFF
TRBV15	TRBJ2-2	TRBD2	-	TGTGCCACCAGCAGAGATCTTGTTAGCGGGAGATATAAGACCGGGGAGCTGTTTTTT	CATSRDLVSGRYKTGELFF
TRBV6-2/TRBV6-3	TRBJ2-5	-	-	TGTGCCAGCAGTTACTCGACTTTAGAAGAGACCCAGTACTTC	CASSYSTLEETQYF
TRBV27	TRBJ2-1	TRBD2	-	TGTGCCAGCAGTTTGGGTGGTGGGACTAGCGGATACAATGAGCAGTTCTTC	CASSLGGGTSGYNEQFF
TRBV5-3	TRBJ1-4	TRBD1	-	TGTGCCAGAAGCGGAGACACCGGGACAGGGGGCACTAATGAAAAACTGTTTTTT	CARSGDTGTGGTNEKLFF
TRBV7-2	TRBJ1-6	-	once	TGTGCCAGCAGCTCCTCACTTTTTAATTCACCCCTCCACTTT	CASSSSLFNSPLHF
TRBV6-4	TRBJ1-1	TRBD1	-	TGTGCCAGCAGTGAGGACAGGTCGAACACTGAAGCTTTCTTT	CASSEDRSNTEAFF
TRBV18	TRBJ2-7	TRBD2	-	TGTGCCAGCTCTATAGGGTCTAGCGGGCCATCCTACGAGCAGTACTTC	CASSIGSSGPSYEQYF
TRBV6-1	TRBJ1-2	-	-	TGTGCCAGCAGTGAGACAGCCTACTATGGCTACACCTTC	CASSETAYYGYTF
TRBV6-5	TRBJ1-1	TRBD1	-	TGTGCCAGCAGTTGGACAGGTAGAACTGAAGCTTTCTTT	CASSWTGRTEAFF
TRBV27	TRBJ2-5	-	-	TGTGCCAGCAGTTTGGGGACTTCTGAGACCCAGTACTTC	CASSLGTSETQYF
TRBV7-9	TRBJ2-2	-	few	TGTGCCAGCAGCTTCCCAGTGGCGGGCACCGGGGAGCTGTTTTTT	CASSFPVAGTGELFF
TRBV4-2	TRBJ1-5	-	-	TGTGCCAGCAGCCAAGATCTAAGTGATCGGCCCCAGCATTTT	CASSQDLSDRPQHF
TRBV2	TRBJ1-2	TRBD1	-	TGTGCCAGCGGGGATACAGGGGACTATGGCTACACCTTC	CASGDTGDYGYTF
TRBV2	TRBJ1-6	-	-	TGTGCCAGCAAGAGCTCCTATAATTCACCCCTCCACTTT	CASKSSYNSPLHF
TRBV19	TRBJ1-5	-	once	TGTGCCAGTAGTATAGGCGGACAGACACATCAGCCCCAGCATTTT	CASSIGGQTHQPQHF
TRBV10-3	TRBJ1-5	-	few	TGTGCCATCAGTGAGGGGAGGGGACAGCCCCAGCATTTT	CAISEGRGQPQHF
TRBV24-1	TRBJ1-2	-	once	TGTGCCACCAGTGACTTTACAGGGCTGGCTGGCTACACCTTC	CATSDFTGLAGYTF
TRBV6-5	TRBJ1-2	-	once	TGTGCCACCAAGTTCGGAGGCGGTTCTAACTATGGCTACACCTTC	CATKFGGGSNYGYTF
TRBV6-5	TRBJ2-2	-	-	TGTGCCAGCAGCTCTTACAAGGAGCTGTTTTTT	CASSSYKELFF
TRBV7-9	TRBJ2-3	TRBD1	-	TGTGCCAGCAGCCCCCTAGTGACAGGGGGCGGGACAGATACGCAGTATTTT	CASSPLVTGGGTDTQYF
TRBV2	TRBJ2-7	-	-	TGTGCCAGCAGTGGTCGGTTTTCCTACGAGCAGTACTTC	CASSGRFSYEQYF
TRBV9	TRBJ2-7	-	-	TGTGCCAGCAGCGTAACAGGGTCGGCCAACGAGCAGTACTTC	CASSVTGSANEQYF
TRBV15	TRBJ2-7	TRBD1	-	TGTGCCACCAGCGGTGGGACAGATGGTTCCATACAGTACTTC	CATSGGTDGSIQYF
TRBV7-2	TRBJ1-2	-	-	TGTGCCAGCAGCTTAAGCCCAGGACTCTATGGCTACACCTTC	CASSLSPGLYGYTF
TRBV5-5	TRBJ1-1	-	-	TGTGCCAGCAGCTTTTTCCCCGTAGTGAACACTGAAGCTTTCTTT	CASSFFPVVNTEAFF
TRBV28	TRBJ2-4	-	-	TGTGCCACCCGGAGGGTAGCCAAAAACATTCAGTACTTC	CATRRVAKNIQYF
TRBV28	TRBJ1-2	-	-	TGTGCCAGCAGTTCTCCTAACTATGGCTACACCTTC	CASSSPNYGYTF
TRBV28	TRBJ1-4	-	few	TGTGCCAGCAGTGACCGGGACACAACTAATGAAAAACTGTTTTTT	CASSDRDTTNEKLFF
TRBV6-5	TRBJ1-1	-	-	TGTGCCAGCTCCCGTGGCAGTCTGAACACTGAAGCTTTCTTT	CASSRGSLNTEAFF
TRBV5-4	TRBJ2-2	-	-	TGTGCCAGCAGCTTGGTTGAGGGCGACACCGGGGAGCTGTTTTTT	CASSLVEGDTGELFF
TRBV7-2	TRBJ2-2	TRBD2	-	TGTGCCAGCAGCCTCGCGGGGGGCACCGGGGAGCTGTTTTTT	CASSLAGGTGELFF
TRBV18	TRBJ2-2	TRBD1	-	TGTGCCAGCTCAACCGGGACAGGGGTCGGCACCGGGGAGCTGTTTTTT	CASSTGTGVGTGELFF
TRBV24-1	TRBJ1-1	-	-	TGTGCCACCAGTGAACCTACAGGGCCCGCAGCTTTCTTT	CATSEPTGPAAFF
TRBV27	TRBJ1-5	-	few	TGTGCCAGCAGACGACACTTGGATAGCAATCAGCCCCAGCATTTT	CASRRHLDSNQPQHF